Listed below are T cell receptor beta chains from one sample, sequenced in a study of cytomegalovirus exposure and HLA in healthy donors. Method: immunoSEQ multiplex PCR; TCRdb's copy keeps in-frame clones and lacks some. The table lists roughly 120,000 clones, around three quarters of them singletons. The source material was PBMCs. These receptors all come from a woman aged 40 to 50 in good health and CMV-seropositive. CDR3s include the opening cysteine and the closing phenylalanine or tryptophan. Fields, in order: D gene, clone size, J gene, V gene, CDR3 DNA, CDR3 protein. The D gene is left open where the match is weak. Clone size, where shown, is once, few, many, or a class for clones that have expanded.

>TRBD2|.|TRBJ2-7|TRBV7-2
TGTGCCAGCAGTTTGGGACTAGCGGGAGCCGAGCAGTACTTC
CASSLGLAGAEQYF
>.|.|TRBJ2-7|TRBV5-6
TGTGCCAGCAGCGCCGACTTCTACGAGCAGTACTTC
CASSADFYEQYF
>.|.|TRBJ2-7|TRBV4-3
TGCGCCAGCAGCCAAGGGGCGGACTCCTCCTACGAGCAGTACTTC
CASSQGADSSYEQYF
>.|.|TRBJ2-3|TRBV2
TGTGCCAGCACCGAAGGGGTGGGCACAGATACGCAGTATTTT
CASTEGVGTDTQYF
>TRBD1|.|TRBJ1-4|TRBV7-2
TGTGCCAGCAGCTTACAGGGGGCGCCCAATGAAAAACTGTTTTTT
CASSLQGAPNEKLFF
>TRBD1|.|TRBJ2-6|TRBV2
TGTGCCAGCAGTGAAGGGACAGGGGGCTCTGGGGCCAACGTCCTGACTTTC
CASSEGTGGSGANVLTF
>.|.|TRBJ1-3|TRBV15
TGTGCCACCAGCAGAGGAGCCGGAAACACCATATATTTT
CATSRGAGNTIYF
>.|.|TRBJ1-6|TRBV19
TGTGCCAGTAGTGTACCGGGTAACTCACCCCTCCACTTT
CASSVPGNSPLHF
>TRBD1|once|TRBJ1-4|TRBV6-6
TGTGCCAGCAGCCCCCGACAGGGAGCTGAAAAACTGTTTTTT
CASSPRQGAEKLFF
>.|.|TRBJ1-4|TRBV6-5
TGTGCCAGCAGTCTGGACGGAGGGGAAGAAAAACTGTTTTTT
CASSLDGGEEKLFF
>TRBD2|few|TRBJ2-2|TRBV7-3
TGTGCCAGCAGCCAGACTAGCGGGGGGACCGGGGAGCTGTTTTTT
CASSQTSGGTGELFF
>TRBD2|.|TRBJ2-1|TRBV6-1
TGTGCCAGTAGTGAAGTTATAGCGGGGGTCCGACCTCGGTTCTTC
CASSEVIAGVRPRFF
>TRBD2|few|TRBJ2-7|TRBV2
TGTGCCAGCAGTGAAAGACTAGCGGAATCCTACGAGCAGTACTTC
CASSERLAESYEQYF
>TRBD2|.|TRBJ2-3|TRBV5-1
TGCGCCAGCAGCAACCAACCGGGGACTAGCGGAGATACGCAGTATTTT
CASSNQPGTSGDTQYF
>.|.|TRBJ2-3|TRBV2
TGTGCCAGCAGTGTCGAGGAGCGGCCCACAGATACGCAGTATTTT
CASSVEERPTDTQYF
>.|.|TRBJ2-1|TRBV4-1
TGCGCCAGCAGCCTCAGGGGTGAGCAGTTCTTC
CASSLRGEQFF
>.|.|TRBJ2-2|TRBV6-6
TGTGCCAGCAGAGAGGGCGGCTCCGGGGAGCTGTTTTTT
CASREGGSGELFF
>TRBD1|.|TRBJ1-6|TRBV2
TGTGCCAGCAGTCTTACCGGGACAGGGCCCTCACCCCTCCACTTT
CASSLTGTGPSPLHF